Each of the 27 T cell receptor beta chains below was sequenced from the same sample in a study of CD4+ T cells in melanoma. Clones were sequenced by immunoSEQ multiplex PCR, and TCRdb holds only the in-frame ones, with some missing. Among about 15,000 clones listed, roughly 83% were seen once. The source material was cells from a culture (not recorded whether cultured in vitro). These receptors came from a human donor with melanoma.

The genes are TRBV5-5 and TRBJ2-2; 10 nucleotides agree with TRBD2. The CDR3 covers 14 residues. The J segment lost 9 bases and the V segment lost 6 bases, leaving 8 bases of the junction unmatched. Germline CDR1 is SGHKS and CDR2 is YYEKEE (reference sequence). The CDR3 nucleotides read TGTGCCAGCACGGGACTAGCGACGAGGTGGGAGCTGTTTTTT. It encodes CASTGLATRWELFF.

This chain joins TRBV18 and TRBJ1-6; D uncertain. V shed 3 bases and J shed 7 bases, with 7 bases lying between them. Germline V lookup: CDR1 KGHSH, CDR2 LQKENI. The CDR3 is 13 amino acids. CDR3 in DNA: TGTGCCAGCTCACCCGACACAAATTCACCCCTCCACTTT. This sequence encodes CASSPDTNSPLHF.

As concerns this clone: A read error may produce the germline difference seen at one junction end. The V and J genes are TRBV20-1 and TRBJ1-2; D is ambiguous. CDR3 length: 10 amino acids. CDR1 DFQATT and CDR2 SNEGSKA come from the germline V gene (reference sequence). The CDR3 nucleotides are TGCAGTGCTAGAGCTGCGGTACTATTCTTC. Amino acid sequence: CSARAAVLFF.

The rearrangement joins TRBV15 to TRBJ1-4; D is perhaps TRBD1 (6 bases). Germline CDR1 LNHNV, CDR2 YYDKDF (reference sequence). The CDR3 sequence is 15 residues long. Trimming took 0 bases from V and 8 from J, leaving 13 bases between them. CDR3 in amino acids: CATSRDPQGGEKLFF. In nucleotides, the CDR3 is TGTGCCACCAGCAGAGATCCACAGGGAGGGGAAAAACTGTTTTTT.

The rearrangement links TRBV6-1 to TRBJ2-7; D not certain. The germline gives CDR1 MNHNS, CDR2 SASEGT. Trimming stripped 4 bases from V and 6 bases from J, with 13 bases between. The CDR3 contains 13 residues. The CDR3 DNA sequence: TGTGCCAGCAGTGGAGTCCATCCCCTCGAGCAGTACTTC. The encoded protein is CASSGVHPLEQYF.

The count of this clone is one. The genes are TRBV6-4 and TRBJ2-6; TRBD1 aligns across 9 bases. With 2 bases clipped from V and 18 bases from J, the junction kept 5 bases outside the gene matches. From germline, CDR1 is MRHNA and CDR2 SNTAGT. CDR3 length: 12 amino acids. In DNA, the CDR3 is TGTGCCAGCAGTGACCCGGGACAGGGCGGGACTTTC. This sequence encodes CASSDPGQGGTF.

This clone appeared a single time. The chain has TRBV6-5 and TRBJ1-6; D possibly corresponds to TRBD1 (5 bases). The V end was cut by 5 bases, the J end by 7 bases, with 9 bases between. From germline, CDR1 is MNHEY and CDR2 SVGAGI. The CDR3 spans 13 residues. The CDR3 coding sequence is TGTGCCAGCAGTCGGGACGCCAATTCACCCCTCCACTTT. Its translation is CASSRDANSPLHF.

The chain employs TRBV7-3 and TRBJ2-3; D is possibly TRBD1 (5 bases). Germline values: CDR1 SGHTA, CDR2 FQGTGA. CDR3 length: 14 amino acids. V lost 3 bases and J 0 bases, leaving 7 bases between the germline ends. The CDR3 region has the DNA TGTGCCAGCAGCTTGGACACCAGCACAGATACGCAGTATTTT. This encodes CASSLDTSTDTQYF.

The count of this clone is one. The genes are TRBV5-8 and TRBJ2-4; the D gene could be TRBD1 or TRBD2 (5 bases each). The CDR3 contains 14 residues. V lost 4 bases, J lost 6 bases, and 14 bases lay in between. From germline, CDR1 is SGHTS and CDR2 YDEGEE. The CDR3 reads CASSPYPGPNIQYF. CDR3 coding DNA: TGTGCCAGCAGCCCTTACCCGGGGCCAAACATTCAGTACTTC. The whole variable domain, filled in from reference TRBV5-8 and TRBJ2-4, reads EAGVTQSPTHLIKTRGQQATLRCSPISGHTSVYWYQQALGLGLQFLLWYDEGEERNRGNFPPRFSGRQFPNYSSELNVNALELEDSALYLCASSPYPGPNIQYFGAGTRLSVL.

In DNA, the CDR3 is TGTGCCAGCAGTGTACAGGGGGCCACCGGGGAGCTGTTTTTT. Protein sequence: CASSVQGATGELFF. This rearrangement joins TRBV9 to TRBJ2-2, with 9 nucleotides matching TRBD1. In germline, CDR1 is SGDLS, CDR2 YYNGEE. J gave up 4 bases and V 5 bases, and 3 bases lay outside the gene matches. The length of the CDR3 is 14 residues.

The rearrangement joins TRBV2 to TRBJ1-2; D is possibly TRBD1 (6 bases). The CDR3 totals 14 residues. Germline V lookup: CDR1 SNHLY, CDR2 FYNNEI. The germline V and J ends were trimmed by 6 bases and 0 bases, with 11 bases remaining between them. The CDR3 reads CASRRTASNYGYTF. The CDR3 DNA is TGTGCCAGCAGAAGGACAGCCTCTAACTATGGCTACACCTTC.

V usage is TRBV9 and J usage is TRBJ2-7; D is unclear. The length of the CDR3 is 12 residues. Germline V gene sequence: CDR1 SGDLS, CDR2 YYNGEE. Trimming removed 4 bases from V and 2 bases from J, with 7 bases in between. The CDR3: CASSSRTYEQYF. CDR3 sequence (DNA): TGTGCCAGCAGCTCCCGGACCTACGAGCAGTACTTC. Combining the CDR3 with reference TRBV9 and TRBJ2-7 gives the whole variable domain DSGVTQTPKHLITATGQRVTLRCSPRSGDLSVYWYQQSLDQGLQFLIQYYNGEERAKGNILERFSAQQFPDLHSELNLSSLELGDSALYFCASSSRTYEQYFGPGTRLTVT.

The rearrangement links TRBV9 to TRBJ1-2, with TRBD1 matching 8 bases. This CDR3 has 15 amino acids. The V segment lost 3 bases and the J segment 4 bases; nucleotides outside the gene matches: 8. The V gene's germline CDR1 is SGDLS and CDR2 YYNGEE. The CDR3, as DNA: TGTGCCAGCAGCGAGACTGGACAGGGCCCCTATGGCTACACCTTC. The encoded protein is CASSETGQGPYGYTF.

This CDR3 is CSVAGVSSTDTQYF. DNA of the CDR3: TGCAGCGTTGCCGGAGTCTCTAGCACAGATACGCAGTATTTT. This chain uses TRBV29-1 with TRBJ2-3; D gene uncertain. The V and J ends lost 4 bases and 0 bases respectively, with 11 bases between them. The CDR3 contains 14 residues. CDR1 is SQVTM and CDR2 is ANQGSEA in the germline V gene.

This clone was seen only once. The sample has other DNA sequences that encode this CDR3 too. V is TRBV5-1 and J is TRBJ2-3; D uncertain. Looked up from germline, CDR1 is SGHRS and CDR2 is YFSETQ. This CDR3 region has 15 residues. V lost 0 bases and J lost 1, with 9 bases in between. The DNA for the CDR3 is TGCGCCAGCAGCTTGGCACCGGAGCGCACAGATACGCAGTATTTT. It specifies CASSLAPERTDTQYF. The whole variable domain, remainder taken from reference TRBV5-1 and TRBJ2-3, is KAGVTQTPRYLIKTRGQQVTLSCSPISGHRSVSWYQQTPGQGLQFLFEYFSETQRNKGNFPGRFSGRQFSNSRSEMNVSTLELGDSALYLCASSLAPERTDTQYFGPGTRLTVL.

The V call is TRBV4-2, the J call TRBJ2-1, with 8 bases matching TRBD2. Germline trimming cut 2 bases from V and 4 bases from J; bases unmatched to any gene: 10. Germline-derived CDR1 and CDR2 are LGHNA and YNFKEQ. The CDR3 contains 17 residues. The CDR3 loop is CASSQPGAGGRYNEQFF. The CDR3 nucleotides read TGTGCCAGCAGCCAACCCGGGGCGGGGGGACGATACAATGAGCAGTTCTTC.

This clone came up once. The V call is TRBV7-8, the J call TRBJ2-7, with 7 bases fitting TRBD1. Trimming cost V 2 bases and J 6 bases; bases outside gene matches: 7. The CDR3 is made up of 14 amino acids. The germline gives CDR1 SGHVS, CDR2 FQNEAQ. CDR3 sequence (DNA): TGTGCCAGCAGCTTAAGGGGGCCCCTCGCCGAGCAGTACTTC. Amino acid sequence: CASSLRGPLAEQYF.

The DNA for the CDR3 is TGTGCCAGCAGTGTAGTTGGGACAGGGATAAACATTCAGTACTTC. Its translation: CASSVVGTGINIQYF. The V gene is TRBV2, the J gene TRBJ2-4; 9 bases fit TRBD1. Germline V gene data show CDR1 as SNHLY and CDR2 as FYNNEI. V lost 4 bases, J lost 6 bases, and 7 bases stayed unmatched. The CDR3 is made up of 15 amino acids.

The chain recombines TRBV27 with TRBJ2-1; possibly TRBD1 for D (6 bases). With 3 bases removed from V and 6 bases from J, the gap between germline ends came to 15 bases. The CDR3 extends over 15 amino acids. Germline V gene lookup returns CDR1 MNHEY and CDR2 SMNVEV (reference sequence). The DNA of the CDR3 is TGTGCCAGCAGTTTCCGCCAGGGGAGAGCCAATGAGCAGTTCTTC. This encodes CASSFRQGRANEQFF.

CDR3 region: CASSLLAISNSGNTIYF. CDR3 sequence (DNA): TGCGCCAGCAGCTTGCTTGCAATTTCAAACTCTGGAAACACCATATATTTT. The chain links TRBV5-1 to TRBJ1-3; D is unresolved. This CDR3 has 17 amino acids. Germline CDR1 is SGHRS and CDR2 is YFSETQ. V was shortened by 1 base and J by 0 bases, with 14 bases between the two germline ends.

V and J are TRBV19 and TRBJ1-2; TRBD1 matches 8 bases. Unmatched junction bases numbered 3, after V lost 3 bases and J lost 0 bases. CDR1 LNHDA and CDR2 SQIVND come from the germline V gene (reference sequence). The CDR3 is 15 residues long. The chain's CDR3 is CASSIGTGTNYGYTF. The CDR3 DNA reads as TGTGCCAGTAGTATCGGGACAGGCACTAACTATGGCTACACCTTC.

The chain combines TRBV9 with TRBJ2-7, with 7 bases fitting TRBD1. J lost 1 base, V lost 4 bases, and 5 bases had no gene match. In germline, CDR1 is SGDLS, CDR2 YYNGEE. The CDR3 length is 14 residues. CDR3 amino acids: CASSPTGNSYEQYF. In DNA, the CDR3 is TGTGCCAGCAGCCCGACAGGGAATTCCTACGAGCAGTACTTC.

The chain uses TRBV5-6 and TRBJ1-2; 8 nucleotides line up with TRBD1. The germline V gene encodes CDR1 SGHDT and CDR2 YYEEEE. The CDR3 contains 15 residues. Trimming removed 4 bases from V and 4 bases from J; junction bases left unmatched: 9. In DNA, the CDR3 is TGTGCCAGCAGCGACAGGGGTAAGGCGGGCTATGGCTACACCTTC. Translating it yields CASSDRGKAGYGYTF.

With respect to this clone: The junction and the germline gene differ at one end; a read error may be behind it. Other DNA sequences of this sample code for an identical CDR3. The rearrangement uses TRBV7-3 and TRBJ1-2; D gene ambiguous. CDR1 SGHTA and CDR2 FQGTGA come from the germline V gene. This CDR3 is built from 14 residues. The CDR3: CASSLDGANYGYTF. The CDR3 DNA reads as TGTGCCAGCAGCCTTGACGGAGCTAACTATGGCTATACCTTC.

V usage is TRBV5-1 and J usage is TRBJ1-4; D gene ambiguous. V gave up 1 base and J gave up 14 bases, with 15 bases separating them. Germline V gene sequence: CDR1 SGHRS, CDR2 YFSETQ. The CDR3 has 13 residues. CDR3 nucleotide sequence: TGCGCCAGCAGCTTGATTGGCTTGGGAGGGCTGTTTTTT. Its protein product is CASSLIGLGGLFF.

This clone was seen a single time. The chain joins TRBV30 to TRBJ2-7; 9 nucleotides match TRBD1. CDR1 GTSNPN and CDR2 SVGIG come from the germline V gene (reference sequence). With 3 bases clipped from V and 7 bases from J, the junction kept 13 bases outside the gene matches. CDR3 size: 15 residues. CDR3 region: CAWSDTGGRLGEQYF. Written as DNA, the CDR3 is TGTGCCTGGAGCGACACAGGGGGCCGTCTGGGAGAGCAGTACTTC.

The rearrangement joins TRBV27 to TRBJ1-5; D is ambiguous. The CDR3 has 18 residues. CDR1 and CDR2 (germline): MNHEY, SMNVEV (reference sequence). V was clipped by 7 bases and J by 5 bases, with 27 bases between them. The CDR3 nucleotides read TGTGCCAGCAAATACCTCGATTCACCTCGGGTAAACGATCAGCCCCAGCATTTT. Amino acid sequence: CASKYLDSPRVNDQPQHF.